These T cell receptor beta chains were read from a single sample in a study of blood T cell repertoires in COVID-19. Method: immunoSEQ multiplex PCR; TCRdb's copy keeps in-frame clones and lacks some. Among 90,000 to 120,000 clones listed, 87% were seen once. Material for sequencing was peripheral blood. The source of these receptors is a man aged 50-60 years with acute or convalescent COVID-19. Each CDR3 is given with its conserved first and last residue. A D gene is named only where the DNA matches it firmly. Only some rows state a clone size, as once, few, many or a class for expanded clones.

CDR3 protein,CDR3 DNA,clone size,D gene,J gene,V gene
CASSLEVGGDGGASYEQYF,TGTGCCAGCAGCTTAGAGGTAGGAGGGGACGGAGGAGCGTCCTACGAGCAGTACTTC,NA,NA,TRBJ2-7,TRBV7-2
CASSIGGAGDTQYF,TGTGCCAGTAGTATTGGCGGGGCGGGCGATACGCAGTATTTT,once,NA,TRBJ2-3,TRBV19
CASSLPGGVGTEAFF,TGTGCCAGCTCACTCCCAGGGGGTGTGGGAACTGAAGCTTTCTTT,NA,TRBD1,TRBJ1-1,TRBV18
CASSQLRSMNTEAFF,TGCGCCAGCAGTCAATTGAGGTCGATGAACACTGAAGCTTTCTTT,NA,NA,TRBJ1-1,TRBV23-1
CASSIDPLPGQGKSPLHF,TGTGCCAGTAGTATAGATCCACTCCCGGGACAGGGCAAATCACCCCTCCACTTT,NA,TRBD1,TRBJ1-6,TRBV19
CATSSMKARRGNRDEQFF,TGTGCCACCAGCAGTATGAAAGCGCGGAGAGGGAATAGGGATGAGCAGTTCTTC,NA,NA,TRBJ2-1,TRBV15
CASSEAGGQGTRGYTF,TGTGCCAGCAGTGAAGCAGGGGGACAGGGGACGAGGGGCTACACCTTC,NA,TRBD1,TRBJ1-2,TRBV6-1
CASSSGTGLPSSYEQYF,TGTGCCAGCAGTTCCGGGACAGGCTTACCTAGCTCCTACGAGCAGTACTTC,NA,TRBD1,TRBJ2-7,TRBV27
CASSPGQSKNIQYF,TGCGCCAGCAGCCCCGGACAGTCCAAAAACATTCAGTACTTC,NA,NA,TRBJ2-4,TRBV10-1
CASSPLALNTGELFF,TGTGCCAGCAGTCCGCTAGCGCTGAACACCGGGGAGCTGTTTTTT,NA,NA,TRBJ2-2,TRBV5-6
CASSLQGPTEAFF,TGTGCCAGCAGCTTACAGGGTCCGACTGAAGCTTTCTTT,NA,NA,TRBJ1-1,TRBV5-4
CASSALDLRGDQPQHF,TGTGCCAGCAGTGCCCTGGACTTGCGGGGTGATCAGCCCCAGCATTTT,few,NA,TRBJ1-5,TRBV2
CASSLGTGSGNTIYF,TGTGCCAGCAGCTTAGGGACAGGGTCTGGAAACACCATATATTTT,NA,TRBD1,TRBJ1-3,TRBV7-6
CASSRSGTLYEQYF,TGTGCCAGCTCACGCTCCGGGACTCTCTACGAGCAGTACTTC,NA,NA,TRBJ2-7,TRBV18
CASSLEGVNYGYTF,TGCGCCAGCAGCTTGGAGGGGGTAAACTATGGCTACACCTTC,NA,NA,TRBJ1-2,TRBV5-1
CASSDDRGRATGELFF,TGTGCCAGCAGTGACGACAGGGGCCGGGCCACCGGGGAGCTGTTTTTT,NA,TRBD1,TRBJ2-2,TRBV25-1
CASSIQGRGDEQFF,TGTGCCAGTAGTATACAGGGGAGGGGAGATGAGCAGTTCTTC,NA,NA,TRBJ2-1,TRBV19
CASSSLNEQFF,TGTGCCAGCAGCTCTTTAAATGAGCAGTTCTTC,once,NA,TRBJ2-1,TRBV7-9
CASSYSSVVPQQYF,TGTGCCAGCAGTTACTCGTCCGTTGTCCCCCAGCAGTACTTC,NA,NA,TRBJ2-7,TRBV6-2/TRBV6-3
CATSRGAGDGNIQYF,TGTGCCACCAGCAGAGGGGCAGGGGACGGGAACATTCAGTACTTC,NA,NA,TRBJ2-4,TRBV15
CSAWAAYEQYF,TGCAGTGCGTGGGCCGCCTACGAGCAGTACTTC,NA,NA,TRBJ2-7,TRBV20-1
CASRAGYEQYF,TGTGCCAGCAGAGCCGGCTACGAGCAGTACTTC,NA,NA,TRBJ2-7,TRBV12-3/TRBV12-4
CASASGLDSPLHF,TGTGCCAGCGCCTCGGGGTTGGATTCACCCCTCCACTTT,NA,NA,TRBJ1-6,TRBV18
CATSEADSSYNSPLHF,TGTGCCACCTCAGAGGCAGATAGCTCCTATAATTCACCCCTCCACTTT,NA,NA,TRBJ1-6,TRBV28
CAWSPTSLGGQFF,TGTGCCTGGAGTCCGACTAGCCTCGGGGGGCAGTTCTTC,NA,TRBD2,TRBJ2-1,TRBV30
CASSRTDFAYSNQPQHF,TGTGCCAGCAGTCGGACAGATTTCGCATATAGCAATCAGCCCCAGCATTTT,NA,NA,TRBJ1-5,TRBV28
CASSYRRGSSTDTQYF,TGTGCCAGCAGTTATAGGAGGGGTAGCTCCACAGATACGCAGTATTTT,NA,NA,TRBJ2-3,TRBV6-5
CASSLSAGGPAQETQYF,TGCGCCAGCAGCTTATCGGCGGGAGGGCCCGCCCAAGAGACCCAGTACTTC,NA,TRBD2,TRBJ2-5,TRBV5-1
CASSPREVRGHTEAFF,TGTGCCAGCTCACCACGGGAGGTAAGGGGGCACACTGAAGCTTTCTTT,NA,TRBD1,TRBJ1-1,TRBV18
CASTADYEQYF,TGTGCCAGCACAGCGGACTACGAGCAGTACTTC,once,NA,TRBJ2-7,TRBV12-3/TRBV12-4